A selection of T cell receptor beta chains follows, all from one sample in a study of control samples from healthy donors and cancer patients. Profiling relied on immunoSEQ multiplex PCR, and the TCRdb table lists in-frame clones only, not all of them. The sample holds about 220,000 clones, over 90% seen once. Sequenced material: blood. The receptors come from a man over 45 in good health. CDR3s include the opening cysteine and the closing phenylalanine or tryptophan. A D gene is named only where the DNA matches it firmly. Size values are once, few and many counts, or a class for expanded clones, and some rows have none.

CDR3 protein: CASSGGRAGLRGTEAFF; CDR3 DNA: TGTGCCAGCAGCGGGGGGAGGGCAGGGCTTAGGGGTACTGAAGCTTTCTTT; V gene: TRBV3-1/TRBV3-2; clone size: -; J gene: TRBJ1-1; D gene: -
CDR3 protein: CAWSVRGDTEAFF; CDR3 DNA: TGTGCCTGGAGTGTAAGGGGCGACACTGAAGCTTTCTTT; V gene: TRBV30; clone size: -; J gene: TRBJ1-1; D gene: -
CDR3 protein: CASSLESPYEQYF; CDR3 DNA: TGTGCCAGCAGCTTGGAGTCCCCCTACGAGCAGTACTTC; V gene: TRBV5-5; clone size: -; J gene: TRBJ2-7; D gene: -
CDR3 protein: CATSRDLKETQYF; CDR3 DNA: TGTGCCACCAGCAGAGATCTGAAAGAGACCCAGTACTTC; V gene: TRBV15; clone size: -; J gene: TRBJ2-5; D gene: -
CDR3 protein: CASSFGPMGGNTIYF; CDR3 DNA: TGTGCCAGCAGCTTCGGCCCAATGGGAGGAAACACCATATATTTT; V gene: TRBV5-6; clone size: -; J gene: TRBJ1-3; D gene: -
CDR3 protein: CAWTGRGGSGNTIYF; CDR3 DNA: TGTGCCTGGACCGGACGGGGAGGCTCTGGAAACACCATATATTTT; V gene: TRBV30; clone size: once; J gene: TRBJ1-3; D gene: -
CDR3 protein: CASSFGSYNSPLHF; CDR3 DNA: TGTGCCAGCAGTTTTGGTTCCTATAATTCACCCCTCCACTTT; V gene: TRBV28; clone size: -; J gene: TRBJ1-6; D gene: -
CDR3 protein: CASSLRGNQPQHF; CDR3 DNA: TGTGCCAGCAGTTTGAGGGGGAATCAGCCCCAGCATTTT; V gene: TRBV27; clone size: -; J gene: TRBJ1-5; D gene: -
CDR3 protein: CASSYEISYNEQFF; CDR3 DNA: TGTGCCAGCAGTTACGAGATCTCCTACAATGAGCAGTTCTTC; V gene: TRBV6-5; clone size: -; J gene: TRBJ2-1; D gene: -
CDR3 protein: CASREVGAAGANVLTF; CDR3 DNA: TGTGCCAGTAGGGAGGTGGGGGCTGCTGGGGCCAACGTCCTGACTTTC; V gene: TRBV19; clone size: -; J gene: TRBJ2-6; D gene: -
CDR3 protein: CASSFWVSYEQYF; CDR3 DNA: TGTGCCAGCAGTTTTTGGGTTTCCTACGAGCAGTACTTC; V gene: TRBV6-2/TRBV6-3; clone size: -; J gene: TRBJ2-7; D gene: -
CDR3 protein: CASSVTSGGSKVTDTQYF; CDR3 DNA: TGTGCCAGCAGTGTAACTAGCGGGGGTTCCAAGGTGACAGATACGCAGTATTTT; V gene: TRBV6-2/TRBV6-3; clone size: once; J gene: TRBJ2-3; D gene: TRBD2
CDR3 protein: CASSFALESRHTQYF; CDR3 DNA: TGTGCCAGCAGCTTCGCCCTTGAATCTCGGCATACGCAGTATTTT; V gene: TRBV5-4; clone size: -; J gene: TRBJ2-3; D gene: -
CDR3 protein: CASRSIAPGELFF; CDR3 DNA: TGTGCCAGCAGATCAATTGCCCCGGGGGAGCTGTTTTTT; V gene: TRBV28; clone size: -; J gene: TRBJ2-2; D gene: -
CDR3 protein: CASSEAGGGTGELFF; CDR3 DNA: TGTGCCAGCAGTGAAGCTGGGGGCGGCACCGGGGAGCTGTTTTTT; V gene: TRBV2; clone size: -; J gene: TRBJ2-2; D gene: -
CDR3 protein: CASQGRVDSPLHF; CDR3 DNA: TGTGCCAGTCAGGGGCGCGTAGATTCACCCCTCCACTTT; V gene: TRBV27; clone size: few; J gene: TRBJ1-6; D gene: -
CDR3 protein: CASMRSGTGTGELFF; CDR3 DNA: TGTGCCAGCATGAGATCAGGGACGGGCACCGGGGAGCTGTTTTTT; V gene: TRBV28; clone size: -; J gene: TRBJ2-2; D gene: -
CDR3 protein: CASRGEGNTEAFF; CDR3 DNA: TGTGCCAGTAGGGGGGAGGGGAACACTGAAGCTTTCTTT; V gene: TRBV19; clone size: -; J gene: TRBJ1-1; D gene: -
CDR3 protein: CASSPVPGVDRADQPQHF; CDR3 DNA: TGTGCCAGCAGCCCTGTCCCGGGCGTCGACAGGGCTGATCAGCCCCAGCATTTT; V gene: TRBV28; clone size: -; J gene: TRBJ1-5; D gene: TRBD1
CDR3 protein: CASRSGQSNQPQHF; CDR3 DNA: TGTGCCAGCAGGTCGGGACAGAGCAATCAGCCCCAGCATTTT; V gene: TRBV28; clone size: -; J gene: TRBJ1-5; D gene: TRBD1
CDR3 protein: CASSIDRGTGELFF; CDR3 DNA: TGTGCCAGTAGTATAGATCGGGGCACCGGGGAGCTGTTTTTT; V gene: TRBV19; clone size: -; J gene: TRBJ2-2; D gene: -
CDR3 protein: CATSDLSGGKETQYF; CDR3 DNA: TGTGCCACCAGTGACCTTAGCGGGGGCAAGGAGACCCAGTACTTC; V gene: TRBV24-1; clone size: once; J gene: TRBJ2-5; D gene: TRBD2
CDR3 protein: CASSLAQNTGELFF; CDR3 DNA: TGCGCCAGCAGCTTGGCCCAGAACACCGGGGAGCTGTTTTTT; V gene: TRBV5-1; clone size: -; J gene: TRBJ2-2; D gene: -
CDR3 protein: CASSDKRKAFF; CDR3 DNA: TGTGCCAGCAGTGATAAACGAAAAGCTTTCTTT; V gene: TRBV25-1; clone size: -; J gene: TRBJ1-1; D gene: -
CDR3 protein: CASSQLRGRGEETQYF; CDR3 DNA: TGTGCCAGCAGCCAACTTCGGGGTAGGGGGGAAGAGACCCAGTACTTC; V gene: TRBV14; clone size: -; J gene: TRBJ2-5; D gene: -
CDR3 protein: CASSLVGTGRRYGYTF; CDR3 DNA: TGTGCCAGCAGCTTAGTCGGGACAGGGAGGCGTTATGGCTACACCTTC; V gene: TRBV11-2; clone size: -; J gene: TRBJ1-2; D gene: TRBD1
CDR3 protein: CATSSRVSGNTIYF; CDR3 DNA: TGTGCCACCAGCTCACGAGTCTCTGGAAACACCATATATTTT; V gene: TRBV15; clone size: -; J gene: TRBJ1-3; D gene: -
CDR3 protein: CASSLGTDQPQHF; CDR3 DNA: TGTGCCAGCAGTCTCGGGACAGATCAGCCCCAGCATTTT; V gene: TRBV12-3/TRBV12-4; clone size: -; J gene: TRBJ1-5; D gene: TRBD1
CDR3 protein: CSVEASGTATGELFF; CDR3 DNA: TGCAGCGTTGAGGCTTCCGGGACTGCCACCGGGGAGCTGTTTTTT; V gene: TRBV29-1; clone size: -; J gene: TRBJ2-2; D gene: -
CDR3 protein: CASSSGQGLAGADTQYF; CDR3 DNA: TGCGCCAGCAGCTCCGGACAGGGACTAGCGGGGGCAGATACGCAGTATTTT; V gene: TRBV5-1; clone size: -; J gene: TRBJ2-3; D gene: TRBD2
CDR3 protein: CASSQSPGAGTEAFF; CDR3 DNA: TGTGCCAGCAGTCAATCCCCAGGGGCAGGCACTGAAGCTTTCTTT; V gene: TRBV6-2/TRBV6-3; clone size: -; J gene: TRBJ1-1; D gene: -
CDR3 protein: CASSNRDSIYGYTF; CDR3 DNA: TGTGCCAGCAGCAACCGGGACAGTATCTATGGCTACACCTTC; V gene: TRBV9; clone size: -; J gene: TRBJ1-2; D gene: TRBD1
CDR3 protein: CASQGGAGANVLTF; CDR3 DNA: TGTGCCAGCCAAGGGGGCGCTGGGGCCAACGTCCTGACTTTC; V gene: TRBV4-2; clone size: -; J gene: TRBJ2-6; D gene: TRBD1
CDR3 protein: CASSPRGYEQYF; CDR3 DNA: TGTGCCAGCAGCCCTAGGGGTTACGAGCAGTACTTC; V gene: TRBV7-2; clone size: -; J gene: TRBJ2-7; D gene: -
CDR3 protein: CASNPRVDTEAFF; CDR3 DNA: TGTGCCAGTAATCCCCGAGTGGACACTGAAGCTTTCTTT; V gene: TRBV19; clone size: -; J gene: TRBJ1-1; D gene: -
CDR3 protein: CASSQVGERQGANVLTF; CDR3 DNA: TGTGCCAGCAGCCAAGTCGGCGAACGGCAAGGGGCCAACGTCCTGACTTTC; V gene: TRBV4-2; clone size: -; J gene: TRBJ2-6; D gene: -
CDR3 protein: CATSRDRVQPQHF; CDR3 DNA: TGTGCCACCAGCAGAGATAGGGTACAGCCCCAGCATTTT; V gene: TRBV15; clone size: -; J gene: TRBJ1-5; D gene: -
CDR3 protein: CASSESSNQPQHF; CDR3 DNA: TGCGCCAGCAGTGAAAGTAGCAATCAGCCCCAGCATTTT; V gene: TRBV10-1; clone size: -; J gene: TRBJ1-5; D gene: -
CDR3 protein: CASTPRAGFKDTQYF; CDR3 DNA: TGTGCCAGCACCCCCAGGGCAGGGTTTAAGGATACGCAGTATTTT; V gene: TRBV28; clone size: once; J gene: TRBJ2-3; D gene: -
CDR3 protein: CSVFKGNTEAFF; CDR3 DNA: TGCAGCGTCTTCAAAGGGAACACTGAAGCTTTCTTT; V gene: TRBV29-1; clone size: once; J gene: TRBJ1-1; D gene: -
CDR3 protein: CASSWEVGNQPQHF; CDR3 DNA: TGTGCCAGCAGTTGGGAAGTGGGAAATCAGCCCCAGCATTTT; V gene: TRBV6-6; clone size: -; J gene: TRBJ1-5; D gene: -
CDR3 protein: CASSAVNYGYTF; CDR3 DNA: TGTGCCAGCAGCGCGGTTAACTATGGCTACACCTTC; V gene: TRBV11-2; clone size: -; J gene: TRBJ1-2; D gene: -
CDR3 protein: CASSLADTTNEKLFF; CDR3 DNA: TGTGCCAGCAGCTTGGCAGATACAACTAATGAAAAACTGTTTTTT; V gene: TRBV5-5; clone size: -; J gene: TRBJ1-4; D gene: -
CDR3 protein: CASSWTPPAGGKLFF; CDR3 DNA: TGTGCCAGCAGCTGGACCCCCCCGGCCGGGGGAAAACTGTTTTTT; V gene: TRBV7-9; clone size: -; J gene: TRBJ1-4; D gene: -
CDR3 protein: CASSQDFPSVFSDGYTF; CDR3 DNA: TGCGCCAGCAGCCAAGATTTCCCCTCCGTTTTTTCGGATGGCTACACCTTC; V gene: TRBV4-3; clone size: -; J gene: TRBJ1-2; D gene: -
CDR3 protein: CASSTGGAGNEQFF; CDR3 DNA: TGTGCCAGTAGTACTGGGGGGGCCGGGAATGAGCAGTTCTTC; V gene: TRBV19; clone size: -; J gene: TRBJ2-1; D gene: -